The rows below give T cell receptor beta chains drawn from one sample of a study of persistence of HIV-infected CD4 T cells. The table came from immunoSEQ multiplex PCR; TCRdb's copy has only in-frame clones and leaves some out. The table lists tens of thousands of clones, roughly 87% of them singletons. For these TCRs, the target antigens are not known. The sample here was CD4+ T cells sorted from PBMCs after roughly 17-hour stimulation, taken from a patient who received antiretroviral therapy. These receptors all come from an adult woman with HIV who was CMV-seropositive. The conserved cysteine and the conserved F or W are not part of the CDR3 here. Each record gives: clone size, V gene, J gene, CDR3 protein. Size values are once, few and many counts, or a class for expanded clones, and some rows have none.

-	TRBV6-5	TRBJ2-5	ASTSGGAIAQY
-	TRBV4-2	TRBJ1-4	ASSQEGTANEKLF
-	TRBV24-1	TRBJ2-5	ATSDGDRAQETQY
-	TRBV6-1	TRBJ2-1	ASSERASGRAQQF
-	TRBV4-1	TRBJ1-2	ASSQGDRDYGYT
-	TRBV4-1	TRBJ2-1	ASSQGAPGTPYYNEQF
-	TRBV5-4	TRBJ1-3	ASSLVGLPTIY
few	TRBV6-5	TRBJ2-5	ASSYSIREETQY
-	TRBV2	TRBJ1-1	ASDGNTEAF
-	TRBV6-1	TRBJ1-2	ASSEYAGDYGYT
-	TRBV2	TRBJ2-1	ASSDRGSYNEQF
-	TRBV7-9	TRBJ2-1	ASNYRDTENNEQF
-	TRBV6-6	TRBJ2-4	ASSGASRANIQY
few	TRBV30	TRBJ1-2	AWSVGGRRGYT
-	TRBV18	TRBJ2-7	ASSPSGTGLYEQY
-	TRBV18	TRBJ1-1	ASSRDWNTEAF
-	TRBV25-1	TRBJ1-1	ASSDWGLNTEAF
few	TRBV6-5	TRBJ1-3	ASSAARLSGNTIY
-	TRBV11-3	TRBJ1-1	ASSLVAGRNTEAF
-	TRBV28	TRBJ1-1	ASTAPGNTEAF
-	TRBV7-8	TRBJ2-7	ASSPALSGYEQY
-	TRBV24-1	TRBJ1-2	ATSEEAYGYT
-	TRBV7-9	TRBJ2-1	ASSLRPLANNEQF
once	TRBV2	TRBJ1-5	ASSEAEIGNQPQH
-	TRBV15	TRBJ2-7	ATSRDRGYSYEQY
-	TRBV9	TRBJ2-1	ASSSFGENYNEQF
-	TRBV21-1	TRBJ2-1	ASSKGKGSAVEQF
-	TRBV19	TRBJ1-1	ASTLQGLNTEAF
-	TRBV6-6	TRBJ2-2	ASSPRPWDRGSVSTGELF
-	TRBV10-3	TRBJ2-2	ASQGAFTGELF
-	TRBV5-1	TRBJ1-2	ASSLTGTDNYGYT
-	TRBV7-2	TRBJ2-2	ASSLGQANTGELF
-	TRBV30	TRBJ1-6	ACRDRGRYSPLH
-	TRBV24-1	TRBJ1-2	ATSDRAGSDYGYT
-	TRBV13	TRBJ1-6	ASSLTGGENSPLH
-	TRBV7-6	TRBJ2-2	ASSLERPSSTGELF
few	TRBV27	TRBJ2-3	ASSPRGVSPSTDTQY
-	TRBV5-1	TRBJ2-1	ASSLGRTSGTGNEQF
-	TRBV6-6	TRBJ2-7	ASSPRGDEQY
-	TRBV6-1	TRBJ1-5	ASSGPFGQGAGQPQH
-	TRBV3-1/TRBV3-2	TRBJ2-3	ASSPYTGTDTQY
once	TRBV7-2	TRBJ1-2	ASSLSAGGYGYT
-	TRBV19	TRBJ1-2	ASRGQGNYGYT
-	TRBV3-1/TRBV3-2	TRBJ2-2	ASSLRVVTGELF
-	TRBV5-6	TRBJ2-2	ASSFRLVGTGELF
few	TRBV3-1/TRBV3-2	TRBJ1-6	ASSPTVMGSPLH
-	TRBV7-6	TRBJ2-2	ASSLTMPGELF
few	TRBV24-1	TRBJ1-2	ATSGPSSQKDGRGDGYT
-	TRBV28	TRBJ1-1	ASSLSGKGLYTEAF
-	TRBV2	TRBJ1-1	ASSGSPVRNTEAF
-	TRBV4-3	TRBJ2-7	ASSQELTTSGGAGYEQY
once	TRBV5-5	TRBJ1-1	ASSVGGLGDTEAF
-	TRBV12-3/TRBV12-4	TRBJ1-3	ASKPNAPNTIY
-	TRBV7-2	TRBJ1-2	ASSLVGGLEGYT
-	TRBV3-1/TRBV3-2	TRBJ2-7	ASSQDRSGETIYEQY
-	TRBV18	TRBJ1-2	ASSPTGNLGYT
-	TRBV5-4	TRBJ2-1	ASSSSSGSSNEQF
-	TRBV6-2/TRBV6-3	TRBJ1-1	ASSYSDTGGKTEAF
-	TRBV7-9	TRBJ1-2	ASSSSDRVHGYT